These 6 T cell receptor beta chains came from one sample sequenced in a study of shared clonotypes between healthy human individuals. The protocol was immunoSEQ multiplex PCR, while the TCRdb copy is restricted to in-frame clones and leaves out a portion. Found here are a few million clones, around 94% of them singletons; the top ten hold over 0.12%. The sample consisted of naive CD4+ T cells sorted from blood. Subset of the sample: CD45RA+ positively selected. These receptor sequences come from a man younger than 35 in good health.

The V call is TRBV5-1, the J call TRBJ2-3, with D unresolved. The CDR3 is 12 amino acids. The V gene's germline CDR1 is SGHRS and CDR2 YFSETQ. Trimming removed 4 bases from V and 3 bases from J, with 6 bases in between. The chain's CDR3 is CASSAGTDTQYF. CDR3 coding DNA: TGCGCCAGCAGCGCAGGTACAGATACGCAGTATTTT.

V gene TRBV5-6 combines with J gene TRBJ1-5, with D perhaps TRBD1 (6 bases). The CDR3 has 16 amino acids. Germline-derived CDR1 and CDR2 are SGHDT and YYEEEE. With 0 bases removed from V and 3 bases from J, the gap between germline ends came to 13 bases. CDR3 region: CASSLDGGQINQPQHF. The CDR3 DNA is TGTGCCAGCAGCTTGGATGGCGGACAGATCAATCAGCCCCAGCATTTT. The full variable domain, its missing parts supplied by reference TRBV5-6 and TRBJ1-5, is DAGVTQSPTHLIKTRGQQVTLRCSPKSGHDTVSWYQQALGQGPQFIFQYYEEEERQRGNFPDRFSGHQFPNYSSELNVNALLLGDSALYLCASSLDGGQINQPQHFGDGTRLSIL.

V usage is TRBV7-8 and J usage is TRBJ1-5; no clear D. This CDR3 has 16 residues. V lost 4 bases and J lost 2, with 15 bases in between. Looked up from germline, CDR1 is SGHVS and CDR2 is FQNEAQ. The CDR3 DNA sequence: TGTGCCAGCAGCTCCGGGATCTTAGACGGCAATCAGCCCCAGCATTTT. Translating it yields CASSSGILDGNQPQHF.

The chain uses TRBV30 and TRBJ1-3; 9 bases fit TRBD1. This CDR3 has 15 residues. Germline V gives CDR1 GTSNPN, CDR2 SVGIG (reference sequence). J lost 2 bases, V lost 4 bases, and 6 bases had no gene match. CDR3 in amino acids: CAWTGTGSPGNTIYF. For the CDR3, the DNA is TGTGCCTGGACCGGGACAGGGTCGCCTGGAAACACCATATATTTT.

The rearrangement uses TRBV5-1 and TRBJ1-1; 8 nucleotides align to TRBD1. The J segment lost 5 bases and the V segment lost 4 bases, leaving 16 bases of the junction unmatched. CDR3 size: 17 residues. Germline lookup yields CDR1 SGHRS and CDR2 YFSETQ. CDR3: CASSDVPGGLGITEAFF. The CDR3 DNA is TGCGCCAGCAGCGACGTCCCAGGGGGCTTAGGTATAACTGAAGCTTTCTTT.

V is TRBV30 and J is TRBJ1-4; possibly TRBD1 for D (6 bases). The CDR3 covers 16 residues. Germline CDR1 reads GTSNPN; CDR2 reads SVGIG (reference sequence). V lost 2 bases and J 2 bases, leaving 15 bases between the germline ends. The DNA for the CDR3 is TGTGCCTGGAGTAGGGAGACAGGAGGGACTAATGAAAAACTGTTTTTT. It codes for CAWSRETGGTNEKLFF.